This T cell receptor (beta chain) was identified during a study of cytomegalovirus exposure and HLA in healthy donors. In the PCR, 60 Vbeta and 13 Jbeta primers were used. The data were produced by immunoSEQ multiplex PCR, yet TCRdb's version contains in-frame clones alone and is incomplete. The sample includes 90,000 to 150,000 clones, approximately 15% of them seen just once. This clone was seen a handful of times. The CDR3 extends over 14 amino acids. The receptor was isolated from a woman aged 18-29 years in good health and CMV-seronegative. Sequencing was done on a sample of PBMCs. The chain employs TRBV1 and TRBJ2-7; the D call TRBD1 from the table was never checked on the DNA. TRBV1 is listed as a pseudogene. The CDR3 sequence: CTSSPGRPSYEQYF. In DNA form, the CDR3 reads TGCACCAGCAGCCCAGGTCGGCCCTCCTACGAGCAGTACTTC.